This T cell receptor beta chain was recorded in a study of T cell responses to AZD1222 COVID-19 vaccine. The study's findings and limits: Donors were largely white British and mainly female; clonal diversity was possibly underestimated.

Comments on this clone: No antigen is known for it.

Only in-frame clones appear in the TCRdb table, and some are missing; sequencing was by immunoSEQ multiplex PCR. Among approximately 65,000 clones, 88% were seen once, and the ten largest hold roughly 7.4%. The CDR3 covers 14 residues. Deletions cut 5 bases from V and 2 bases from J, with 12 bases between. Germline V gene sequence: CDR1 LNHDA, CDR2 SQIVND (reference sequence). The chain joins TRBV19 to TRBJ1-2, with a possible D match to TRBD1 (5 bases). The input for sequencing was peripheral blood, taken on day 0 of AZD1222 vaccination. The sequence came from an adult in good health. CDR3 loop: CASSWGINNYGYTF. CDR3 bases: TGTGCCAGTAGTTGGGGGATAAACAACTATGGCTACACCTTC.